The sequence of this TCR beta chain was determined in a study of blood T cell repertoires in COVID-19. About the study: Material from acute and convalescent COVID-19 was sourced from the United States, Italy and Spain. Sample material is recorded as cDNA or gDNA derived from T cells, B-cell-depleted T cells, or PBMCs.

The V gene's germline CDR1 is LGHDT and CDR2 YNNKEL (reference sequence). V was pared by 1 base and J by 5 bases, with 5 bases between. This CDR3 has 12 residues. In the original workflow: The authors estimated nucleated cell counts from reference gene primer amplification. Profiling relied on immunoSEQ multiplex PCR, and the TCRdb table lists in-frame clones only, not all of them. Clone size and the V and J calls come from that table; the DNA yielded D and trimming. The sample has approximately 130,000 clones; roughly three quarters are singletons. The clonotype originates from a human donor in a cohort sampled during active COVID-19. The sequenced sample consisted of peripheral blood. The chain employs TRBV3-1 (or the pseudogene TRBV3-2) and TRBJ1-2, with D uncertain. The CDR3: CASSQVEYGYTF. The CDR3 region has the DNA TGTGCCAGCAGCCAAGTGGAGTATGGCTACACCTTC.